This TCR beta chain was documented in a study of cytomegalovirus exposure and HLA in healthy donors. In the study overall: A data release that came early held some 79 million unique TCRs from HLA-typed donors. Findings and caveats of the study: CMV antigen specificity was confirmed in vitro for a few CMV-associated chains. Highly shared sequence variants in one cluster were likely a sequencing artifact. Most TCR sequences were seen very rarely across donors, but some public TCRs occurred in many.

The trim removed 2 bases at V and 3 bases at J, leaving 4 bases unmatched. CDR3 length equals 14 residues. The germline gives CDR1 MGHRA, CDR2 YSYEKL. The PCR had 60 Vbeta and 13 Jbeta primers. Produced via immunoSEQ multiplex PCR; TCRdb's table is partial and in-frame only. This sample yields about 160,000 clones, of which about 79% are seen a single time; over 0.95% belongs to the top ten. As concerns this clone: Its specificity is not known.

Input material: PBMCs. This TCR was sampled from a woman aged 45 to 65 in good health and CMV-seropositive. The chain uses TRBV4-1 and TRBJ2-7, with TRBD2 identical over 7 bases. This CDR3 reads CASSQPTSNYEQYF. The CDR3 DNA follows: TGCGCCAGCAGCCAACCGACTAGCAACTACGAGCAGTACTTC.